The sequence of this TCR beta chain was determined in a study of blood T cell repertoires in COVID-19 (dated by TCRdb to about 2020). Background for the entire study: Collaborator samples came from the United States, Italy and Spain and covered acute and convalescent phases of COVID-19. The prospective study material was composed of cDNA or gDNA derived from T cells, B-cell-depleted T cells, or PBMCs. The dataset comprised deeply sampled blood TCRbeta repertoires from subjects exposed to, actively infected with, or recovered from COVID-19. A freely available public database, intended as a resource for researchers studying the immune response to SARS-CoV-2, is where the repertoires were released. Samples came from the ongoing ImmuneRACE study (first 160 participants) plus 1,254 subjects from 6 global collaborators. The sample metadata nearly always contained a de-identified subject ID, COVID-19 status, age in years and sex. HLA class I and class II types, where available, came from metadata supplied by the sample provider rather than from assay-based typing. Results and caveats for the whole study, not just this receptor: How much clinical and demographic metadata was included differed by source and by participant, and the metadata was provided uncurated.

This clone was picked up one time. The specificity of this receptor is unknown. Base quality data are lacking; no much larger clone is found one base away. TCRbeta CDR3 regions were amplified from genomic DNA by means of the immunoSEQ Assay, a bias-controlled multiplex PCR. Concerning the study's data processing: The number of nucleated cells in each sample was estimated by amplification of reference gene primers within the assay. To quantify the absolute abundance of each unique TCRbeta CDR3 rearrangement, sequence reads were collapsed and filtered. For each sample, productive Simpson clonality was calculated as the square root of Simpson's diversity index over productive rearrangements. TCRdb limited this immuneACCESS table to in-frame rearrangements with V and J called. A share of clones is missing; checked studies link under half to unresolved V genes, and the rest is unexplained. V, J and clone size derive from that table, while D and trimming were established from the DNA sequence. Within this sample are 200,000 to 250,000 clones, with roughly four fifths of them counted one time only. Roughly 7.6% of the sample lies in the top ten.

At one collaborating source in Seattle, patients were enrolled during active infection and were followed longitudinally through the course of disease. Collaborating institutions collected whole blood in K2EDTA tubes following their own protocols. For TCRbeta analysis, collaborators shipped samples as frozen whole blood, isolated PBMCs, or DNA extracted from either of those sample types. From V the trimming removes 8 bases and from J it removes 4 bases, while the gene matches leave 7 bases of the junction unaccounted for. The germline V gene encodes CDR1 MNHEY and CDR2 SVGAGI. There are 14 amino acids in the CDR3, from cysteine to phenylalanine inclusive. Just CDR3 DNA is preserved here, 42 bases in frame from base 1.

The sequence derives from a woman aged 80 or over with COVID-19, enrolled during active disease. The receptor chain draws on TRBV6-5 and TRBJ2-2; TRBD2 lines up with 7 middle nucleotides. The sequenced sample consisted of peripheral blood. The CDR3 reads CASGGGFGTGELFF. The DNA sequence reads TGTGCCAGCGGGGGGGGATTCGGCACCGGGGAGCTGTTTTTT.